These 25 T cell receptor beta chains came from one sample sequenced in a study of spatial heterogeneity in lung cancer. Time point here: sample taken at primary tumor resection. TCRdb reprocessed the 5' RACE reads via MiXCR and lists one record per CDR3 protein. The sample has 45,000 to 55,000 distinct CDR3 sequences, approximately 5% seen once. Sample: PBMCs, taken at surgery. These receptors came from a male donor with early-stage non-small cell lung cancer.

This clonotype was seen many times. This rearrangement joins TRBV19 to TRBJ2-7; D possibly matches TRBD1 or TRBD2 (5 bases each). The CDR3 covers 17 residues. Germline lookup yields CDR1 LNHDA and CDR2 SQIVND (reference sequence). The V gene lost 6 bases and the J gene lost 0 bases, with 21 bases spanning the gap. DNA for the CDR3: TGTGCCAGTAGGCCCGTGGGGGACCAATGGGGCTCCTACGAGCAGTACTTC. As protein: CASRPVGDQWGSYEQYF.

The table lists this clonotype with a few counts. A much larger clone differs from this one at a single base, so this may be a read error. The V gene is TRBV4-2, the J gene TRBJ2-3; 8 nucleotides align to TRBD1. Trimming took 7 bases from V and 5 from J; bases not matched to a gene: 11. CDR1 and CDR2 (germline): LGHNA, YNFKEQ. The CDR3 sequence is 15 residues long. CDR3 DNA: TGTGCCAGCAAGGAACAGGGGGGTTACATAGATACGCAGTATTTT. It yields the protein CASKEQGGYIDTQYF.

This clonotype was detected many times. This chain joins TRBV4-1 and TRBJ1-1, with D perhaps matching TRBD1 (5 bases). Trimming shortened V by 1 base and J by 1 base, and 19 bases separated the two germline ends. Per the germline V gene, CDR1 is MGHRA and CDR2 is YSYEKL. The CDR3 contains 18 residues. CDR3 in amino acids: CASSQGLLSRRGNTEAFF. The DNA for the CDR3 is TGCGCCAGCAGCCAAGGTCTCCTATCGAGGAGGGGGAACACTGAAGCTTTCTTT.

This clonotype has ten or more counts. The chain links TRBV27 to TRBJ2-1; the match to TRBD2 covers 8 bases. The junction had 17 bases not matched to a gene; V was cut back by 8 bases and J by 8 bases. CDR1 is MNHEY, CDR2 SMNVEV, per germline (reference sequence). This CDR3 has 16 amino acids. The CDR3 here is CASCRGVGLDLDEQFF. Written as DNA, the CDR3 is TGTGCCAGCTGTCGTGGTGTGGGACTAGATTTGGATGAGCAGTTCTTC.

J is TRBJ2-1 and V is TRBV10-3, with 10 positions matching TRBD2. CDR3 size: 20 residues. The germline V gene has CDR1 ENHRY and CDR2 SYGVKD. After removal of 7 bases from V and 0 bases from J, the junction contained 18 bases not matched to a gene. The CDR3 spells CAITSDPELAGPGSYNEQFF. The CDR3 nucleotides read TGTGCCATCACCTCAGACCCGGAACTAGCGGGACCCGGCTCCTACAATGAGCAGTTCTTC.

This clonotype was observed many times. J is TRBJ1-4 and V is TRBV29-1, with D unresolved. The CDR3 totals 12 residues. V was pared by 5 bases and J by 5 bases, with 9 bases between. Germline CDR1 SQVTM, CDR2 ANQGSEA. The CDR3 is CSVLTTNEKLFF. CDR3 nucleotide sequence: TGCAGCGTTCTTACCACAAATGAAAAACTGTTTTTT.

There are many counts of this clonotype. This chain uses TRBV20-1 with TRBJ1-2, with TRBD1 matching 8 bases. The CDR3 is 16 residues long. Germline assignment: CDR1 DFQATT and CDR2 SNEGSKA (reference sequence). Losses at the gene ends were 5 bases for V and 2 bases for J; bases not matched to a gene: 13. CDR3 region: CSASRFGTGSNYGYTF. The CDR3 region has the DNA TGCAGTGCTTCCCGTTTTGGGACAGGAAGCAACTATGGCTACACCTTC.

This clonotype occurred a few times. V and J are TRBV7-9 and TRBJ2-1; 7 bases map to TRBD1. The V gene end was trimmed by 5 bases and the J gene end by 8 bases; junction bases not matched to a gene: 6. Germline V CDR1 and CDR2: SEHNR, FQNEAQ (reference sequence). The CDR3 length is 13 residues. CDR3 sequence reads: CASSPRDSYEQFF. The CDR3 nucleotides are TGTGCCAGCAGCCCCCGGGACAGCTATGAGCAGTTCTTC.

Written as DNA, the CDR3 is TGTGCCAGCACCACCGGACAGGGGACTGGGAATGAGCAGTTCTTC. Translation: CASTTGQGTGNEQFF. The chain carries TRBV7-9 and TRBJ2-1; 9 bases are shared with TRBD1. V gave up 7 bases and J gave up 7 bases; unmatched junction bases: 11. The CDR3 sequence is 15 residues long. Germline loops: CDR1 SEHNR, CDR2 FQNEAQ (reference sequence).

At least ten counts were recorded for this clonotype. The chain carries TRBV7-8 and TRBJ1-5; D perhaps matches TRBD1 (6 bases). The length of the CDR3 is 13 residues. V lost 0 bases, J lost 12 bases, and 12 bases lay in between. CDR1 SGHVS and CDR2 FQNEAQ come from the germline V gene. CDR3 in DNA: TGTGCCAGCAGCTTAGCGCAGGGGCAGGGCCAGCATTTT. This gives the protein CASSLAQGQGQHF.

There are many counts of this clonotype. This chain links TRBV28 with TRBJ2-2; 7 positions match TRBD1. Per the germline V gene, CDR1 is MDHEN and CDR2 is SYDVKM. The length of the CDR3 is 14 residues. With 5 bases clipped from V and 3 bases from J, the junction kept 3 bases outside the gene matches. DNA of the CDR3: TGTGCCAGCAGTCCGGGACAGCACACCGGGGAGCTGTTTTTT. The encoded protein is CASSPGQHTGELFF.

This clonotype appeared many times. This chain connects TRBV7-9 to TRBJ1-1; D is possibly TRBD1 (6 bases). V was cut by 8 bases and J by 4 bases, with 17 bases left in between. The germline CDR1 and CDR2 sequences are SEHNR and FQNEAQ (reference sequence). The CDR3 sequence is 14 residues long. The DNA of the CDR3 is TGTGCCAGCCCCCATCCCAGGGGTAGCACTGAAGCTTTCTTT. It specifies CASPHPRGSTEAFF. The full variable domain, its missing parts supplied by reference TRBV7-9 and TRBJ1-1, is DTGVSQNPRHKITKRGQNVTFRCDPISEHNRLYWYRQTLGQGPEFLTYFQNEAQLEKSRLLSDRFSAERPKGSFSTLEIQRTEQGDSAMYLCASPHPRGSTEAFFGQGTRLTVV.

This clonotype showed up many times. V usage is TRBV20-1 and J usage is TRBJ2-5, with 7 bases that match TRBD2. The CDR3 covers 16 residues. The ends lost 0 bases at V and 4 bases at J; junction bases unmatched: 11. CDR1 is DFQATT, CDR2 SNEGSKA, per germline (reference sequence). CDR3 sequence (DNA): TGCAGTGCTAGAGATTACGCCCAGCGGGGACTAGAGACCCAGTACTTC. Its protein is CSARDYAQRGLETQYF.

Many counts were recorded for this clonotype. The rearrangement uses TRBV5-1 and TRBJ2-1, with D unclear. V was pared by 0 bases and J by 2 bases, with 9 bases between. The CDR3 is 15 amino acids. Germline lookup yields CDR1 SGHRS and CDR2 YFSETQ. DNA for the CDR3: TGCGCCAGCAGCTTGGTTGGGGTCACCTACAATGAGCAGTTCTTC. It codes for CASSLVGVTYNEQFF.

The chain uses TRBV6-5 and TRBJ2-7; TRBD1 aligns across 8 bases. The CDR3 contains 14 residues. The germline CDR1 and CDR2 sequences are MNHEY and SVGAGI. Trimming removed 7 bases from V and 5 bases from J; junction bases left unmatched: 10. The CDR3 here is CASTGAGGRNEQYF. The CDR3 DNA is TGTGCCAGCACCGGGGCAGGGGGCAGGAACGAGCAGTACTTC.

The chain uses TRBV20-1 and TRBJ2-7; 9 nucleotides agree with TRBD2. V trimming: 3 bases; J trimming: 0 bases; junction bases outside the gene matches: 9. This CDR3 has 16 amino acids. Looked up from germline, CDR1 is DFQATT and CDR2 is SNEGSKA (reference sequence). As DNA, the CDR3 is TGCAGTGCTAGGGGACTAGCCGGGGGTCCCTCCTACGAGCAGTACTTC. Protein: CSARGLAGGPSYEQYF.

This clonotype was found many times. The chain links TRBV25-1 to TRBJ2-1; 7 bases fit TRBD2. This CDR3 is 15 amino acids long. Germline-derived CDR1 and CDR2 are MGHDK and SYGVNS. V was pared by 3 bases and J by 5 bases, with 7 bases of the junction left unmatched. CDR3 in amino acids: CASSETSRGDNEQFF. For the CDR3, the DNA is TGTGCCAGCAGTGAGACCTCCCGGGGGGACAATGAGCAGTTCTTC.

This clonotype was seen repeatedly, ten times or more. This sequence joins TRBV20-1 and TRBJ1-5; no definite D call. The CDR3 spans 14 residues. Trimming took off 0 bases at V and 9 bases at J, with 15 bases between the two ends. The germline V gene has CDR1 DFQATT and CDR2 SNEGSKA (reference sequence). The CDR3 DNA follows: TGCAGTGCTAGAGATCGGTCAGGTTGGTCGCCCCAGCATTTT. This encodes CSARDRSGWSPQHF.

In this sample, this clonotype turned up many times. The rearrangement links TRBV20-1 to TRBJ2-5; D remains ambiguous. V lost 3 bases, J lost 5 bases, and 13 bases lay in between. CDR1 is DFQATT and CDR2 is SNEGSKA in the germline V gene (reference sequence). This CDR3 spans 13 amino acids. In DNA form, the CDR3 reads TGCAGTGCTAGGGGTAGAGCCTTTGAGACCCAGTACTTC. Translated, it gives CSARGRAFETQYF.

This clonotype was counted many times. V usage is TRBV20-1 and J usage is TRBJ2-2; D remains unclear. This CDR3 has 14 residues. The V end was cut by 0 bases, the J end by 1 base, with 6 bases between. Germline V lookup: CDR1 DFQATT, CDR2 SNEGSKA (reference sequence). The CDR3 region is CSARESKNTGELFF. Written as DNA, the CDR3 is TGCAGTGCTAGAGAGTCTAAGAACACCGGGGAGCTGTTTTTT.

This clonotype was detected many times. The chain recombines TRBV30 with TRBJ2-1, with D possibly TRBD2 on 5 matching bases. The CDR3 has 15 amino acids. Germline CDR1 reads GTSNPN; CDR2 reads SVGIG (reference sequence). Trimming took 0 bases from V and 0 from J, leaving 9 bases between them. CDR3 amino acids: CAWSVHGSSYNEQFF. Here the CDR3 DNA reads TGTGCCTGGAGTGTACATGGGAGCTCCTACAATGAGCAGTTCTTC. Combining the CDR3 with reference TRBV30 and TRBJ2-1 gives the whole variable domain SQTIHQWPATLVQPVGSPLSLECTVEGTSNPNLYWYRQAAGRGLQLLFYSVGIGQISSEVPQNLSASRPQDRQFILSSKKLLLSDSGFYLCAWSVHGSSYNEQFFGPGTRLTVL.

This clonotype showed up many times. This chain joins TRBV5-1 and TRBJ2-7; D is undetermined. The germline gives CDR1 SGHRS, CDR2 YFSETQ. The CDR3 is 14 residues long. Trimming stripped 4 bases from V and 0 bases from J, with 11 bases between. This chain's CDR3 is CASSQRRASYEQYF. The CDR3, as DNA: TGCGCCAGCAGCCAACGAAGGGCCTCCTACGAGCAGTACTTC.

This clonotype was seen at least ten times. V and J are TRBV7-2 and TRBJ2-5; 15 positions match TRBD2. This CDR3 is built from 16 residues. Germline-derived CDR1 and CDR2 are SGHTA and FQGNSA. Trimming took 4 bases from V and 4 from J; bases not matched to a gene: 4. CDR3 coding DNA: TGTGCCAGCAGCTCGGGACTAGCGGGAGGTGCAGAGACCCAGTACTTC. It translates to CASSSGLAGGAETQYF.

V is TRBV11-2 and J is TRBJ2-1, with a tentative D call TRBD1 (5 bases). This CDR3 is 14 amino acids long. V lost 5 bases and J 6 bases, leaving 14 bases between the germline ends. The germline gives CDR1 SGHAT, CDR2 FQNNGV. CDR3 region: CASSRSSGLNEQFF. The CDR3 DNA sequence: TGTGCCAGCAGCCGTTCATCAGGGCTCAATGAGCAGTTCTTC.

Ten or more counts support this clonotype. At one end the junction does not follow the germline gene, possibly because of a read error. The chain uses TRBV4-2 and TRBJ2-4; a possible D gene is TRBD2 (6 bases). Germline V CDR1 and CDR2: LGHNA, YNFKEQ. The CDR3 loop spans 14 amino acids. The CDR3 region is CASSSPVEPGLLNF. The CDR3 DNA follows: TGTGCCAGCAGCTCGCCGGTTGAGCCGGGACTGTTGAACTTC.